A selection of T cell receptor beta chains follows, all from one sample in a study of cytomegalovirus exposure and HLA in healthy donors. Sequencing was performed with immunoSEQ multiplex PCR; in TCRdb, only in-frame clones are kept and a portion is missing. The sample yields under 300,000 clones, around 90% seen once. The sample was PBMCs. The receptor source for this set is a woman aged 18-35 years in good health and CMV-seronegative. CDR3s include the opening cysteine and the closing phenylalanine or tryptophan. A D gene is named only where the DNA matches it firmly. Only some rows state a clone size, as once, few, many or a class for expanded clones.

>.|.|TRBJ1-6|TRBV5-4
TGTGCCAGCAGCTTGGGAGGAATGTATAATTCACCCCTCCACTTT
CASSLGGMYNSPLHF
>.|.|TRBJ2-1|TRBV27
TGTGCCAGCATGGCGGGATCCTACAATGAGCAGTTCTTC
CASMAGSYNEQFF
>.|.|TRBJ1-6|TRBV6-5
TGTGCCAGCAGTTACGGACAGAATTCACCCCTCCACTTT
CASSYGQNSPLHF
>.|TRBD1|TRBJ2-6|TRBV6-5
TGTGCCAGCAGTTCCAAGACAGGGTCTGGGGCCAACGTCCTGACTTTC
CASSSKTGSGANVLTF
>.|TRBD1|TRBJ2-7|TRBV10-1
TGCGCCAGCAGTGAGGGGGGACAGGGGTTGTACGAGCAGTACTTC
CASSEGGQGLYEQYF
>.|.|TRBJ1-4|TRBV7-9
TGTGCCAGCAGCCCGCAGGCTGATCCAGAACAACTGTTTTTT
CASSPQADPEQLFF
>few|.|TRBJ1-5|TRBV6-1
TGTGCCAGCAGTGTGGACTGGGATCAGCCCCAGCATTTT
CASSVDWDQPQHF
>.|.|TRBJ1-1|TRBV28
TGTGCCTCTTCCGGGGGGCCGAACACTGAAGCTTTCTTT
CASSGGPNTEAFF
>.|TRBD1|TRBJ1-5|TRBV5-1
TGCGCCAGCAGCTTGGAGCAGGGGGCACAGCCCCAGCATTTT
CASSLEQGAQPQHF
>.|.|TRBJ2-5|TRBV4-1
TGCGCCAGCAGCCAAGATCCGGTTAATGTGGAGACCCAGTACTTC
CASSQDPVNVETQYF
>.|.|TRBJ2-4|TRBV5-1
TGCGCCAGCAGCTTGGCGAGAGAGAAAAACATTCAGTACTTC
CASSLAREKNIQYF
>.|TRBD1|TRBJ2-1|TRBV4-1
TGCGCCAGCAGCCCGTCGCCGGACAGGGGGGCATACAATGAGCAGTTCTTC
CASSPSPDRGAYNEQFF
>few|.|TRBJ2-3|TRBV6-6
TGTGCCAGCAGGGTAGGGGCGATAGATACGCAGTATTTT
CASRVGAIDTQYF
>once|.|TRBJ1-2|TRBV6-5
TGTGCCAGCAGTTACAGCGGGGCGTTATTAAACTATGGCTACACCTTC
CASSYSGALLNYGYTF
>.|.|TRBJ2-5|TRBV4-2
TGTGCCAGCAGCCAATCCACGCCTAGCAAAGAGACCCAGTACTTC
CASSQSTPSKETQYF
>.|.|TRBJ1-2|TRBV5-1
TGCGCCAGCAGCGAACCGTCGGGTATCTCCTATGGCTACACCTTC
CASSEPSGISYGYTF
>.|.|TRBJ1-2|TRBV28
TGTGCCAGCAACAACAGGGCTGGCTACACCTTC
CASNNRAGYTF
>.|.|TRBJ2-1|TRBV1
TGCACCAGCAGCCAGGTCATCGGGGGGGCCTACAATGAGCAGTTCTTC
CTSSQVIGGAYNEQFF
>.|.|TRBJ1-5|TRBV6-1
TGTGCCAGCAGGACAGGCACGGGGTATCAGCCCCAGCATTTT
CASRTGTGYQPQHF
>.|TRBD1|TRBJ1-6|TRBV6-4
TGTGCCAGCAGTGACTCGACAGGGAATTCACCCCTCCACTTT
CASSDSTGNSPLHF
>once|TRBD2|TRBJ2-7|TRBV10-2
TGCGCCAGCAGTGGCCTAGCGGGGGGGTCCTACGAGCAGTACTTC
CASSGLAGGSYEQYF
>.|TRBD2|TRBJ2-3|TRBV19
TGTGCCAGTAGTTTAGCGGGGGGAGCCACAGATACGCAGTATTTT
CASSLAGGATDTQYF
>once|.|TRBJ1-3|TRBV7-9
TGTGCCAGCTCCGGGGAGGGAGCTGGAAACACCATATATTTT
CASSGEGAGNTIYF
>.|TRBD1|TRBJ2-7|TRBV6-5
TGTGCCAGCAGTCCCCGGGACAGCTCCTACGAGCAGTACTTC
CASSPRDSSYEQYF
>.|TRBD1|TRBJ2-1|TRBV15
TGTGCCACCAGCAGGAGGGACAGGGGTAATGAGCAGTTCTTC
CATSRRDRGNEQFF
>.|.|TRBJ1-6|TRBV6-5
TGTGCCAGCAGTTACTCGGAGGAGAATAATTCACCCCTCCACTTT
CASSYSEENNSPLHF
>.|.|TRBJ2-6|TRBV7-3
TGTGCCAGCAGCAATAGCTCTGGGGCCAACGTCCTGACTTTC
CASSNSSGANVLTF
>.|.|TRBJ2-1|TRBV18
TGTGCCAGCTCATCGACAAAGAAGCCTGAGCAGTTCTTC
CASSSTKKPEQFF
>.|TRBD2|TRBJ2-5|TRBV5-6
TGTGCCAGCAGCTTGGACCCCACTAGCGGGGGTTGGGAGACCCAGTACTTC
CASSLDPTSGGWETQYF
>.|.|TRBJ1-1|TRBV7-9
TGTGCCAGCAGCGGGCCACTCAGGAACACTGAAGCTTTCTTT
CASSGPLRNTEAFF
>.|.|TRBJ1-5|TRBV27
TGTGCCAGCAGCTTAACCAGGGCCAATCAGCCCCAGCATTTT
CASSLTRANQPQHF
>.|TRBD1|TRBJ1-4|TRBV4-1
TGCGCCAGCAGCCAAGACAGGGGGGCCGGGGAAAAACTGTTTTTT
CASSQDRGAGEKLFF
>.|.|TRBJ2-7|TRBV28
TGTGCCAGCAGTATATCAAACTATTACGAGCAGTACTTC
CASSISNYYEQYF
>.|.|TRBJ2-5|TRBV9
TGTGCCAGCAGTCCCTTCATCGGACACCAAGAAGAGACCCAGTACTTC
CASSPFIGHQEETQYF
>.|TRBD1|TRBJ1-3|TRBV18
TGTGCCAGCTCCACAGGGGGCGATGGAAACACCATATATTTT
CASSTGGDGNTIYF
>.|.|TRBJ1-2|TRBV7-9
TGTGCCAGCAGCTTAGACCAGGCGCATGGCTACACCTTC
CASSLDQAHGYTF
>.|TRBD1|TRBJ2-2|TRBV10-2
TGCGCCAGGTTACAGGGGTCGGACACCGGGGAGCTGTTTTTT
CARLQGSDTGELFF
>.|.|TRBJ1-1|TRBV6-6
TGTGCCAGCGCAGTGGGGGGAAGGACTGAAGCTTTCTTT
CASAVGGRTEAFF
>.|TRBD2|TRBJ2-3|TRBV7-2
TGTGCCAGCAGTCCGCCCCTAGCGGGGGCTGATACGCAGTATTTT
CASSPPLAGADTQYF
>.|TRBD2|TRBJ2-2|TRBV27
TGTGCCAGCAGTCTGACGACTAGCGCCGGGGAGCTGTTTTTT
CASSLTTSAGELFF
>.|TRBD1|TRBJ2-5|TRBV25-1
TGTGCCAGCAGTGAATATAGGGGGACAGGGGAGACCCAGTACTTC
CASSEYRGTGETQYF
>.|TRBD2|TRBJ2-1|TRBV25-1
TGTGCCAGCAGTGAATCAGTAACTAGCGGGGGGGCCTACAATGAGCAGTTCTTC
CASSESVTSGGAYNEQFF
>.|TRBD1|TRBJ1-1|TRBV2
TGTGCCAGCAGGGGGACAGGGGTAGAAAAAGCTTTCTTT
CASRGTGVEKAFF
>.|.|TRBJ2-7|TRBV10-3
TGTGCCATCAGTGAGTCAGAGAGCTCCTACGAGCAGTACTTC
CAISESESSYEQYF
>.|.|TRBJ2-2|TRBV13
TGTGCCAGCAGCTCATACACCGGGGAGCTGTTTTTT
CASSSYTGELFF
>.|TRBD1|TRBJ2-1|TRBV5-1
TGCGCCAGCAGCTGGTCCGGGACAGCCCAATACAATGAGCAGTTCTTC
CASSWSGTAQYNEQFF
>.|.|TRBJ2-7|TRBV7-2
TGTGCCAGCAGCTTAACCCCGGGAGAAACCTACGAGCAGTACTTC
CASSLTPGETYEQYF
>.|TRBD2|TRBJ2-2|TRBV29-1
TGCAGCTACGGACTAGCGGAGACCGGGGAGCTGTTTTTT
CSYGLAETGELFF
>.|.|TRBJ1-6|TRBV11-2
TGTGCCAGCAGGGTTGGCGCGGGGGATCGTTCACCCCTCCACTTT
CASRVGAGDRSPLHF
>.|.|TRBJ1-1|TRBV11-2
TGTGCCAGCAGCTTTAACACGAACACTGAAGCTTTCTTT
CASSFNTNTEAFF